A selection of T cell receptor beta chains follows, all from one sample in a study of shared clonotypes between healthy human individuals. Here immunoSEQ multiplex PCR was the method, and the copy in TCRdb shows in-frame clones only, minus some. The profile shows nearly 2 million clones, just under 95% of them singletons. Sequencing used naive CD8+ T cells sorted from blood. These receptors all come from a man between 18 and 29 years old in good health. The CDR3 runs from the conserved cysteine through the conserved F or W. Fields, in order: CDR3 length, clone size, D gene, J gene, V gene, CDR3 DNA, CDR3 protein. D genes are given only for firm matches. Size is stated for part of the rows, as once, few or many counts, or as a class when the clone is expanded.

10 few - TRBJ2-7 TRBV10-1 TGCGCCAGCCAATTTGTCGAGCAGTACTTC CASQFVEQYF
15 - TRBD1 TRBJ1-4 TRBV6-5 TGTGCCAGCAGTTACTCGGGGACAGGGGGTGACGAACTGTTTTTT CASSYSGTGGDELFF
15 - - TRBJ2-1 TRBV4-3 TGCGCCAGCAGCCAAGATCCGGAGACCTACAATGAGCAGTTCTTC CASSQDPETYNEQFF
13 few - TRBJ1-2 TRBV7-9 TGTGCCAGCAGCTCTCCCCGCCGTGATGGCTACACCTTC CASSSPRRDGYTF
14 - - TRBJ2-2 TRBV10-3 TGTGCCATCAGTGAGTCGGCGGTCACCGGGGAGCTGTTTTTT CAISESAVTGELFF
18 - - TRBJ2-3 TRBV4-3 TGCGCCAGCAGCCAAGATGCCCCAATGGCAGGGGAGGCAGATACGCAGTATTTT CASSQDAPMAGEADTQYF
11 - - TRBJ1-2 TRBV21-1 TGTGCCAGCAGCGGACAGGGCGACTACACCTTC CASSGQGDYTF
14 once - TRBJ2-7 TRBV7-8 TGTGCCAGCAGCTCCCCGGACTTATTCTACGAGCAGTACTTC CASSSPDLFYEQYF
14 - - TRBJ1-2 TRBV7-9 TGTGCCAGCAGCTTAATAGGGCCTAACTATGGCTACACCTTC CASSLIGPNYGYTF
14 - - TRBJ2-1 TRBV10-3 TGTGCCATCAGTGTGGCGGGGTCAAGGGATGAGCAGTTCTTC CAISVAGSRDEQFF
14 - - TRBJ1-2 TRBV10-3 TGTGCCATCAGTGAGGTCCAGGACCGGAGTGGCTACACCTTC CAISEVQDRSGYTF
16 - - TRBJ1-2 TRBV4-2 TGTGCCAGCAGCCAAGATCGGGCGGCTATGTCGGAAGGCTACACCTTC CASSQDRAAMSEGYTF
14 - - TRBJ2-6 TRBV27 TGTGCCAGCAGTCAGGGCTCTGGGGCCAACGTCCTGACTTTC CASSQGSGANVLTF
14 - - TRBJ2-1 TRBV2 TGTGCCAGCAGTGACACTAGTCTTAAAAGTGAGCAGTTCTTC CASSDTSLKSEQFF
15 - - TRBJ1-2 TRBV6-5 TGTGCCAGCAGTTACTCGACCGGGGGGGAATATGGCTACACCTTC CASSYSTGGEYGYTF
13 - - TRBJ1-2 TRBV6-5 TGTGCCAGCAGTCAACAGGGATCCTATGGCTACACCTTC CASSQQGSYGYTF
15 - TRBD2 TRBJ2-1 TRBV5-8 TGTGCCAGCAGCTTGGGGGTAGCGGGAAACAATGAGCAGTTCTTC CASSLGVAGNNEQFF
13 - TRBD2 TRBJ2-7 TRBV29-1 TGCAGCGTCTTTAGCGGGAGAAGTTACGAGCAGTACTTC CSVFSGRSYEQYF